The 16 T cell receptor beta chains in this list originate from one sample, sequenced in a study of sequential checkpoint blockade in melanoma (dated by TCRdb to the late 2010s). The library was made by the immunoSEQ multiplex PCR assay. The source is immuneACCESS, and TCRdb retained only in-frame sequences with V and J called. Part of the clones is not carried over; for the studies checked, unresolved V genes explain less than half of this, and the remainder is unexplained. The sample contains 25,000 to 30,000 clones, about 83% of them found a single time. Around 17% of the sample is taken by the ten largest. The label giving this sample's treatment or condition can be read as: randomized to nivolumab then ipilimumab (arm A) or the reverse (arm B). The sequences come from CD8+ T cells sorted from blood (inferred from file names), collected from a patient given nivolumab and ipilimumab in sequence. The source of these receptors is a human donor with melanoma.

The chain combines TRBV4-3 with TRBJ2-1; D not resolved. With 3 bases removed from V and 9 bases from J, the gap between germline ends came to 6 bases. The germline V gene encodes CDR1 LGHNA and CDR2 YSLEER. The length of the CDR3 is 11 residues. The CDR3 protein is CASSHSSEQFF. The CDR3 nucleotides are TGCGCCAGCAGCCACTCTTCTGAGCAGTTCTTC.

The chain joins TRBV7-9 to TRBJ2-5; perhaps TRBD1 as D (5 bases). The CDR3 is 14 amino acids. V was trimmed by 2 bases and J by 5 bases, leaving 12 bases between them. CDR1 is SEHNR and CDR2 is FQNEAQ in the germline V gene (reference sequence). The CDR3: CASSLNIGVETQYF. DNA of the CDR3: TGTGCCAGCAGCTTAAACATAGGGGTGGAGACCCAGTACTTC.

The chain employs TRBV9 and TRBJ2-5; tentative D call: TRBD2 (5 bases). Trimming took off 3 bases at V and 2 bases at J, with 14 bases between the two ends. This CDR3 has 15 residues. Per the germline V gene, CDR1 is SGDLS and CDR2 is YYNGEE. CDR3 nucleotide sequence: TGTGCCAGCAGCGGAGAGGGCGTAGGACAAGAGACCCAGTACTTC. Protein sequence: CASSGEGVGQETQYF.

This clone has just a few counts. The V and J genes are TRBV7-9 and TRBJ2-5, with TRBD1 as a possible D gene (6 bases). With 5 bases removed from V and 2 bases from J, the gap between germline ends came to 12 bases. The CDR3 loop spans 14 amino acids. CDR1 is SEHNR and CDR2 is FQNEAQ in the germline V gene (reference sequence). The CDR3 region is CASSLDRKQETQYF. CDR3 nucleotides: TGTGCCAGCAGCCTAGACAGGAAACAAGAGACCCAGTACTTC.

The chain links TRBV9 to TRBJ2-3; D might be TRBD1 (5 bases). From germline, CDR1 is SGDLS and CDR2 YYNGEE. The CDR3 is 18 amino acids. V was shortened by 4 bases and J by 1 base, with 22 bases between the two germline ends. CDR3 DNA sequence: TGTGCCAGCAGCCCCCACCTAATAGACAGAGGCCGCACAGATACGCAGTATTTT. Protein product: CASSPHLIDRGRTDTQYF.

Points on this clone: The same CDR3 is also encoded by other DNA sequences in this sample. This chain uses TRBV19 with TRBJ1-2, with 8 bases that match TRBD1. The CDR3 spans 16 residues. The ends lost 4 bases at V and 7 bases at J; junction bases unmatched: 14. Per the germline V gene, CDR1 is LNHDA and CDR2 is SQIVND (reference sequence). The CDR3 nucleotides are TGTGCCAGTAGTACGCTACCGGGACAGGCGATCGCTGGCTACACCTTC. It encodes CASSTLPGQAIAGYTF.

CDR3 sequence reads: CASSLATSGGVEQFF. In DNA, the CDR3 is TGTGCCAGCAGCTTAGCGACTAGCGGGGGGGTTGAGCAGTTCTTC. The J gene is TRBJ2-1, the V gene TRBV11-1, with TRBD2 matching 14 bases. Germline CDR1 is SGHAT and CDR2 is FQDESV (reference sequence). CDR3 length: 15 residues. V trimming: 0 bases; J trimming: 9 bases; junction bases outside the gene matches: 1.

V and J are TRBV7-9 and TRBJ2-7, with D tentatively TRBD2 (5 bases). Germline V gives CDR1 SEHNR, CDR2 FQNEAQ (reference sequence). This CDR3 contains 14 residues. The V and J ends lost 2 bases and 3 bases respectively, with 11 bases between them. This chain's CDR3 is CASSLSGGSYEQYF. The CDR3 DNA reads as TGTGCCAGCAGCTTATCAGGTGGGAGCTACGAGCAGTACTTC.

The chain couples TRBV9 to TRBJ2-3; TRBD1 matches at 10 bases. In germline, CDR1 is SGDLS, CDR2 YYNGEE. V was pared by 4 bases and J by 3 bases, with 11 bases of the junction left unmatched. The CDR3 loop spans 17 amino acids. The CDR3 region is CASSISGTGVMTDTQYF. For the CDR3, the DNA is TGTGCCAGCAGCATATCCGGGACAGGGGTTATGACAGATACGCAGTATTTT.

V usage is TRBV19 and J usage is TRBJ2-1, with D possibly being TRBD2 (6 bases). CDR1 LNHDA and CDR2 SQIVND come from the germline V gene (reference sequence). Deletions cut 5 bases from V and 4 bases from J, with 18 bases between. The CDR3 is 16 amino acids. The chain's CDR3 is CASSSPGLETYNEQFF. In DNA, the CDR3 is TGTGCCAGTAGTTCCCCGGGACTCGAAACATACAATGAGCAGTTCTTC.

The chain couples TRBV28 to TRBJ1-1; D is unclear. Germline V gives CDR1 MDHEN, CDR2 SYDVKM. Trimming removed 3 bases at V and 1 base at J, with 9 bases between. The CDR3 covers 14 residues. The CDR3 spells CASSFRGGNTEAFF. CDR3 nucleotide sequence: TGTGCCAGCAGTTTTCGAGGTGGGAACACTGAAGCTTTCTTT.

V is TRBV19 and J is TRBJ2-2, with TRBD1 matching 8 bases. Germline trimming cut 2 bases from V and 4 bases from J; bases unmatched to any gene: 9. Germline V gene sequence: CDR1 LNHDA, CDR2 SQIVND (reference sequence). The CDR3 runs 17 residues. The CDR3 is CASSIFTGGLGTGELFF. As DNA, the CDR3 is TGTGCCAGTAGTATATTCACAGGGGGATTGGGCACCGGGGAGCTGTTTTTT. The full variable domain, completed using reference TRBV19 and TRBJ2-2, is DGGITQSPKYLFRKEGQNVTLSCEQNLNHDAMYWYRQDPGQGLRLIYYSQIVNDFQKGDIAEGYSVSREKKESFPLTVTSAQKNPTAFYLCASSIFTGGLGTGELFFGEGSRLTVL.

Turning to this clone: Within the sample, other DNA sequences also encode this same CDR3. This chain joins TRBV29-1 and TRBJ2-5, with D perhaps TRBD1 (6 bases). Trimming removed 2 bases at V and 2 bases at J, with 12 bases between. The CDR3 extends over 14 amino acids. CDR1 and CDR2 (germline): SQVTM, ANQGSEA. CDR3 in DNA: TGCAGCGTTGAACGCACAGGGAATCAAGAGACCCAGTACTTC. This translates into CSVERTGNQETQYF.

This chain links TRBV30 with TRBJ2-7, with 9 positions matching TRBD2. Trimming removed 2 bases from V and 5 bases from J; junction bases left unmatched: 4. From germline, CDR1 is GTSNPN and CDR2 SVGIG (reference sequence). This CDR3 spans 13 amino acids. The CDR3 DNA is TGTGCCTGGAGTATCCTAGCGGGGAACGAGCAGTACTTC. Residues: CAWSILAGNEQYF.

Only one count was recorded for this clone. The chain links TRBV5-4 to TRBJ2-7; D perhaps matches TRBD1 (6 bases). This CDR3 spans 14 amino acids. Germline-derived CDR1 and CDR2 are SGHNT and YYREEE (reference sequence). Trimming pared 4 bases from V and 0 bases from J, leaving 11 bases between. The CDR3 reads CASSRTASSYEQYF. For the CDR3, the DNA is TGTGCCAGCAGCCGGACAGCCAGCTCCTACGAGCAGTACTTC.

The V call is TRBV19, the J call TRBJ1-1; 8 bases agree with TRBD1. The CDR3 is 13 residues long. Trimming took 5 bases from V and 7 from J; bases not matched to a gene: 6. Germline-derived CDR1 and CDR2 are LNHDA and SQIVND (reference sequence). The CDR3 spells CASSAGTGLEAFF. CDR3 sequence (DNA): TGTGCCAGTAGTGCCGGGACAGGACTTGAAGCTTTCTTT.